The 29 T cell receptor beta chains presented below share a single source sample, sequenced in a study of tissue T cells after allogeneic stem cell transplantation. Only in-frame clones appear in the TCRdb table, and some are missing; sequencing was by immunoSEQ multiplex PCR. The sample yields roughly 8,900 clones, 47% seen once. This sample's time point: mouse harvest day 7 after allogeneic transplant. Tail vein injection delivered 10^7 T-cell-depleted bone marrow cells and 10^6 splenic CD5+ T cells. The sample consisted of gut tissue. These receptor sequences come from a female BALB/c mouse given C57BL/6 T cells with graft-versus-host disease after an allogeneic hematopoietic cell transplant.

This clone was seen more than once but under ten times. Mouse names are used for the genes. CDR3 DNA, as far as it was read: TGCACCTGCAGTGCAAGGACAGGCCCCAACGAAAGATTATTT. It encodes CTCSARTGPNERLF. Given in full, the CDR3 is CTCSARTGPNERLFF. The rearrangement uses TRBV1 and TRBJ1-4; TRBD1 agrees at 7 bases. The CDR3 end falls 1 residue outside the read, so it is completed with the germline J gene. The trim removed 2 bases at V and 3 bases at J, leaving 3 bases unmatched. The CDR3 extends over 15 amino acids. CDR1 is NSQYPW and CDR2 is LRSPGD in the germline V gene (reference sequence).

Notes on this clone: The genes and germline here are from mouse. The read ends 1 residue before the CDR3 terminus; that terminus is restored from the germline J gene. The chain carries TRBV3 and TRBJ2-4, with 8 bases matching TRBD1. J was trimmed by 3 bases and V by 5 bases; bases with no gene match: 4. Germline values: CDR1 SNHLY, CDR2 FYNGKV (reference sequence). The CDR3 sequence is 14 residues long. CDR3 protein: CASSLRDRQNTLYF. The part of the CDR3 DNA that was read is TGTGCCAGCAGCCTCCGGGACAGGCAAAACACCTTGTAC.

The table lists this clone with a few counts. Genes here carry mouse names. The read finishes 1 residue shy of the CDR3 end, and the germline J gene is used to complete it. The J gene is TRBJ2-7, the V gene TRBV12-2, with 13 nucleotides matching TRBD2. The CDR3 extends over 16 amino acids. Per the germline V gene, CDR1 is SGHLS and CDR2 is HYDKME. The junction had 4 bases not matched to a gene; V was cut back by 2 bases and J by 1 base. The CDR3: CASSPRDWGGSYEQYF. The sequenced CDR3 bases are TGTGCCAGCTCTCCCCGGGACTGGGGGGGGTCCTATGAACAGTAC.

Details on this clone: Mouse gene names apply. The sequence runs out 1 residue before the end of the CDR3; the remainder is reconstructed from the germline J gene. The V call is TRBV2, the J call TRBJ2-2; 14 bases match TRBD2. The CDR3 covers 18 residues. V was pared by 2 bases and J by 4 bases, with 6 bases of the junction left unmatched. Germline assignment: CDR1 LGHNA and CDR2 YSYQKL. This CDR3 is CASSQPGLGGRSTGQLYF. Partial CDR3 DNA: TGTGCCAGCAGCCAACCGGGACTGGGGGGGCGCTCCACCGGGCAGCTCTAC.

About this clone: Genes and germline are mouse. The CDR3 is cut off 1 residue early in the read; its end comes from the germline J gene. The chain joins TRBV17 to TRBJ1-3; 9 bases line up with TRBD1. Trimming removed 3 bases from V and 3 bases from J; junction bases left unmatched: 0. Looked up from germline, CDR1 is MNHDT and CDR2 is YYDKIL. This CDR3 has 14 residues. Incomplete CDR3 DNA: TGTGCTAGCAGTAGGGACAGGGGTGGAAATACGCTCTAT. This gives the protein CASSRDRGGNTLY. The entire CDR3 sequence reads CASSRDRGGNTLYF.

As regards this clone: Gene names are the mouse ones. The read ends 1 residue early relative to the CDR3; the germline J gene fills the gap. The V gene is TRBV20, the J gene TRBJ2-2; no firm D call. The CDR3 contains 13 residues. Trimming shortened V by 0 bases and J by 4 bases, and 6 bases separated the two germline ends. The germline CDR1 and CDR2 sequences are GFQATS and STVNSAI. The chain's CDR3 is CGARDRVTGQLYF. CDR3 DNA (partial): TGTGGTGCTAGGGATCGGGTCACCGGGCAGCTCTAC.

This clone came up a few times. Gene names and germline match the mouse. The read gets to within 1 residue of the CDR3 end, and the germline J gene fills in the rest. The chain uses TRBV1 and TRBJ1-4; 7 nucleotides align to TRBD1. J lost 0 bases, V lost 6 bases, and 4 bases had no gene match. The CDR3 extends over 15 amino acids. Germline CDR1 is NSQYPW and CDR2 is LRSPGD (reference sequence). The part of the CDR3 DNA that was read is TGCACCTGCAGCTCCGGGACAGTTTCCAACGAAAGATTATTT. Translation: CTCSSGTVSNERLF. The CDR3, in full, reads CTCSSGTVSNERLFF.

As for this clone: Genes and germline come from the mouse. The read ends 1 residue early relative to the CDR3; the germline J gene fills the gap. V and J are TRBV23 and TRBJ2-5; no DNA check was done on the table's D call, TRBD1. The CDR3 runs to 15 residues. Per the germline V gene, CDR1 is KGHTA and CDR2 is FQNQQP. Incomplete CDR3 DNA: TGCTCCAGCACAGACAGGGTGAGGAACCAAGACACCCAGTAC. Its protein is CSSTDRVRNQDTQY. The CDR3 in its entirety is CSSTDRVRNQDTQYF.

Regarding this clone: The gene symbols are mouse symbols. The read ends 1 residue shy of where the CDR3 ends; the end is completed using the germline J gene. This chain links TRBV3 with TRBJ1-2; D is unresolved. The CDR3 has 12 residues. V shed 5 bases and J shed 2 bases, with 6 bases lying between them. Germline CDR1 is SNHLY and CDR2 is FYNGKV (reference sequence). This chain's CDR3 is CASSLSNSDYTF. CDR3 bases read: TGTGCCAGCAGCCTCAGTAACTCCGACTACACC. Full variable domain (rest looked up from reference TRBV3 and TRBJ1-2): GPKVLQIPSHQIIDMGQMVTLNCDPVSNHLYFYWYKQILGQQMEFLVNFYNGKVMEKSKLFKDQFSVERPDGSYFTLKIQPTALEDSAVYFCASSLSNSDYTFGSGTRLLVI.

This clone came up a few times. Gene names are mouse gene names. The read finishes 1 residue shy of the CDR3 end, and the germline J gene is used to complete it. J is TRBJ2-7 and V is TRBV3, with 8 bases that match TRBD1. The J segment lost 6 bases and the V segment lost 2 bases, leaving 3 bases of the junction unmatched. Looked up from germline, CDR1 is SNHLY and CDR2 is FYNGKV (reference sequence). This CDR3 is built from 13 residues. CDR3: CASSLRTGSEQYF. CDR3 DNA, as far as it was read: TGTGCCAGCAGCTTACGGACAGGGAGTGAACAGTAC.

This clone was counted a few times. Any gene name here is a mouse gene name. The read finishes 1 residue shy of the CDR3 end, and the germline J gene is used to complete it. V and J are TRBV13-2 and TRBJ2-2, with D possibly matching TRBD1 (5 bases). CDR3 length: 14 amino acids. The V and J ends lost 3 bases and 1 base respectively, with 7 bases between them. Germline V lookup: CDR1 NNHNN, CDR2 SYGAGS (reference sequence). The sequenced part of the CDR3 DNA is TGTGCCAGCGGTGGGCAGGGAAACACCGGGCAGCTCTAC. It is translated as CASGGQGNTGQLY. The complete CDR3 sequence is CASGGQGNTGQLYF.

For this clone: Any gene name here is a mouse gene name. The read gets to within 1 residue of the CDR3 end, and the germline J gene fills in the rest. The J gene is TRBJ2-1, the V gene TRBV23; the tabulated D call, TRBD2, remains unverified against the DNA. Germline-derived CDR1 and CDR2 are KGHTA and FQNQQP. CDR3 size: 13 residues. The CDR3 is CSSSQSGVAEQFF. Incomplete CDR3 DNA: TGCTCCAGCAGTCAATCTGGGGTTGCTGAGCAGTTC. The full variable domain, completed using reference TRBV23 and TRBJ2-1, is DAAVTQKPRYLIKMKGQEAEMKCIPEKGHTAVFWYQQKQSKELKFLIYFQNQQPLDQIDMVKERFSAVCPSSSLCSLGIRTCEAEDSALYLCSSSQSGVAEQFFGPGTRLTVL.

This clone was observed a few times. Here the gene names and germline are mouse. Coverage ceases 1 residue before the CDR3 finishes, and the germline J gene fills in the end. The sample carries other DNA sequences with the same CDR3. The rearrangement uses TRBV16 and TRBJ1-3, with a weak D call TRBD1 (5 bases). This CDR3 spans 14 amino acids. In germline, CDR1 is SGHSA, CDR2 FRNQAP. V was pared by 1 base and J by 1 base, with 5 bases between. The CDR3 sequence is CASSLGGSGNTLYF. CDR3 DNA, as far as it was read: TGTGCAAGCAGCTTAGGGGGGTCTGGAAATACGCTCTAT.

In its sample, this clone was seen a few times. The listed genes are named as in mouse. The covered CDR3 bases are TGTGCCAGCAGTCTGCAGACTGGGGGCTCTCAAAACACCTTGTAC. Protein: CASSLQTGGSQNTLY. The CDR3, in full, reads CASSLQTGGSQNTLYF. The V gene is TRBV26, the J gene TRBJ2-4, with 9 bases fitting TRBD2. From the germline J gene comes the end of the CDR3, since the read stops 1 residue before it. After removal of 2 bases from V and 2 bases from J, the junction contained 5 bases not matched to a gene. Germline V CDR1 and CDR2: KGHPV, FQNQEV (reference sequence). The CDR3 is 16 residues long. Drawing the rest from reference TRBV26 and TRBJ2-4, the complete variable domain is NSKVIQTPRYLVKGQGQKAKMRCIPEKGHPVVFWYQQNKNNEFKFLINFQNQEVLQQIDMTEKRFSAECPSNSPCSLEIQSSEAGDSALYLCASSLQTGGSQNTLYFGAGTRLSVL.

This clone was recorded a few times. Gene names follow the mouse nomenclature. The read ends 1 residue early relative to the CDR3; the germline J gene fills the gap. The rearrangement uses TRBV12-1 and TRBJ2-7, with 9 bases aligning to TRBD2. V lost 4 bases to trimming and J lost 0 bases; unmatched junction nucleotides: 6. The length of the CDR3 is 15 residues. Germline CDR1 and CDR2: SGHSN and HYEKVE. The CDR3 bases that were read are TGTGCCAGCTCCCCAGGACTGGGGAGCTCCTATGAACAGTAC. Translation: CASSPGLGSSYEQY. The full CDR3 sequence reads CASSPGLGSSYEQYF.

Comments on this clone: Mouse names are used for the genes. With the read ending 1 residue before the CDR3 end, the germline J gene is used to fill in that end. The V call is TRBV26, the J call TRBJ1-2, with unresolved D. V was cut by 4 bases and J by 2 bases, with 8 bases left in between. The CDR3 runs 13 residues. Germline V CDR1 and CDR2: KGHPV, FQNQEV (reference sequence). The covered CDR3 bases are TGTGCCAGCAGTCCTCACAAGAACTCCGACTACACC. Its translation: CASSPHKNSDYT. The entire CDR3 protein is CASSPHKNSDYTF.

This clone was observed a few times. The gene names given are mouse names. The CDR3 is cut off 1 residue early in the read; its end comes from the germline J gene. This chain joins TRBV3 and TRBJ2-7; 13 bases match TRBD2. Germline-derived CDR1 and CDR2 are SNHLY and FYNGKV (reference sequence). The CDR3 spans 15 residues. The trim removed 4 bases at V and 3 bases at J, leaving 3 bases unmatched. The part of the CDR3 DNA that was read is TGTGCCAGCAGCTCAAGGGACTGGGGGGGCTATGAACAGTAC. Its translation: CASSSRDWGGYEQY. The whole CDR3 protein is CASSSRDWGGYEQYF.

In regard to this clone: The gene symbols are mouse symbols. Read sequence stops 1 residue before the CDR3 end, and the germline J gene provides the missing end. The V gene is TRBV13-3, the J gene TRBJ1-1, with 8 bases identical to TRBD1. The CDR3 runs to 13 residues. Trimming cost V 2 bases and J 3 bases; bases outside gene matches: 0. Germline V gene data show CDR1 as NNHDY and CDR2 as SYVADS. CDR3 bases read: TGTGCCAGCAGTGAACAGGGGGACACAGAAGTCTTC. Residues: CASSEQGDTEVF. The entire CDR3 reads CASSEQGDTEVFF.

In the case of this clone: Genes here carry mouse names. Coverage ceases 1 residue before the CDR3 finishes, and the germline J gene fills in the end. V usage is TRBV1 and J usage is TRBJ2-5; maybe TRBD2 (5 bases). In germline, CDR1 is NSQYPW, CDR2 LRSPGD (reference sequence). Trimming took off 1 base at V and 0 bases at J, with 8 bases between the two ends. The CDR3 contains 15 residues. The chain's CDR3 is CTCSAVGVNQDTQYF. Partial CDR3 DNA: TGCACCTGCAGTGCAGTTGGGGTTAACCAAGACACCCAGTAC.

With respect to this clone: Gene names and germline refer to mouse. The read ends 1 residue shy of where the CDR3 ends; the end is completed using the germline J gene. This chain uses TRBV3 with TRBJ2-5, with 10 bases matching TRBD2. CDR3 length equals 14 residues. CDR1 is SNHLY and CDR2 is FYNGKV in the germline V gene (reference sequence). With 2 bases clipped from V and 5 bases from J, the junction kept 1 base outside the gene matches. The CDR3 protein is CASSLRTGGDTQYF. The CDR3 bases that were read are TGTGCCAGCAGCTTAAGGACTGGGGGAGACACCCAGTAC.

This clone occurred a few times. All gene names here are mouse names. The sequence runs out 1 residue before the end of the CDR3; the remainder is reconstructed from the germline J gene. The chain links TRBV26 to TRBJ2-1, with 13 bases fitting TRBD2. This CDR3 comprises 19 residues. CDR1 is KGHPV, CDR2 FQNQEV, per germline (reference sequence). V was pared by 0 bases and J by 4 bases, with 9 bases of the junction left unmatched. CDR3 region: CASSLSKGLGGRRYAEQFF. The covered CDR3 bases are TGTGCCAGCAGTCTGTCGAAAGGACTGGGGGGGCGCCGGTATGCTGAGCAGTTC.

Regarding this clone: Germline and genes here are mouse. The CDR3 end lies 1 residue beyond the end of the read and is filled in from the germline J gene. This chain uses TRBV15 with TRBJ2-7; 12 positions agree with TRBD2. Germline loops: CDR1 SGHND, CDR2 FRSKSL. V lost 6 bases and J lost 2; bases outside the gene matches: 2. The CDR3 length is 14 residues. The sequenced CDR3 bases are TGTGCCAGCAGCCGGACTGGGGGGGCCTATGAACAGTAC. Protein sequence: CASSRTGGAYEQY. The entire CDR3 sequence reads CASSRTGGAYEQYF.

Of note for this clone: Mouse names are used for the genes. From the germline J gene comes the end of the CDR3, since the read stops 1 residue before it. This chain links TRBV3 with TRBJ1-1, with 7 bases fitting TRBD1. Germline loops: CDR1 SNHLY, CDR2 FYNGKV (reference sequence). This CDR3 has 14 amino acids. The J segment lost 1 base and the V segment lost 2 bases, leaving 1 base of the junction unmatched. The sequenced CDR3 bases are TGTGCCAGCAGCTTAAACAGGGGGAACACAGAAGTCTTC. Protein product: CASSLNRGNTEVF. The CDR3 as a whole reads CASSLNRGNTEVFF.

As to this clone: Gene names and germline refer to mouse. The covered CDR3 bases are TGTGCCAGCAGTCTTAGGACAGGGGGAACAGAAGTCTTC. Protein product: CASSLRTGGTEVF. The complete CDR3 sequence is CASSLRTGGTEVFF. The V and J genes are TRBV26 and TRBJ1-1; 10 positions match TRBD1. The read halts 1 residue ahead of the CDR3 end, with the missing end drawn from the germline J gene. The CDR3 length is 14 residues. Looked up from germline, CDR1 is KGHPV and CDR2 is FQNQEV (reference sequence). V dropped 3 bases and J dropped 5; count of bases not matched to a gene: 3.

Regarding this clone: Germline and genes: mouse. The read terminates 1 residue ahead of where the CDR3 ends, so the germline J gene completes it. The chain employs TRBV20 and TRBJ2-4; 10 nucleotides line up with TRBD2. Germline V gene sequence: CDR1 GFQATS, CDR2 STVNSAI. The junction had 3 bases not matched to a gene; V was cut back by 4 bases and J by 2 bases. The CDR3 extends over 14 amino acids. The CDR3 spells CGAIGLGAQNTLYF. The CDR3 DNA, read in part, is TGTGGTGCTATAGGACTGGGGGCTCAAAACACCTTGTAC.

About this clone itself: Mouse gene names and germline throughout. The CDR3 end falls 1 residue outside the read, so it is completed with the germline J gene. The chain combines TRBV26 with TRBJ2-1; 9 bases are shared with TRBD1. The CDR3 extends over 17 amino acids. In germline, CDR1 is KGHPV, CDR2 FQNQEV (reference sequence). Unmatched junction bases numbered 9, after V lost 6 bases and J lost 0 bases. The sequenced part of the CDR3 DNA is TGTGCCAGCAGCATTACAGGGGGCTTTTATAACTATGCTGAGCAGTTC. This encodes CASSITGGFYNYAEQF. The entire CDR3 protein is CASSITGGFYNYAEQFF. The entire variable domain, with the rest obtained from reference TRBV26 and TRBJ2-1, is as follows: NSKVIQTPRYLVKGQGQKAKMRCIPEKGHPVVFWYQQNKNNEFKFLINFQNQEVLQQIDMTEKRFSAECPSNSPCSLEIQSSEAGDSALYLCASSITGGFYNYAEQFFGPGTRLTVL.

To note about this clone: Mouse germline and gene names are used. CDR3 sequence: CASSLGTGGRNSPLYF. The covered CDR3 bases are TGTGCCAGCTCCCTCGGGACAGGGGGCCGGAATTCGCCCCTCTAC. The V call is TRBV12-2, the J call TRBJ1-6, with 12 bases matching TRBD1. Read sequence stops 1 residue before the CDR3 end, and the germline J gene provides the missing end. TRBJ1-6 is reported as an ORF; its role is uncertain. Germline V gene data show CDR1 as SGHLS and CDR2 as HYDKME. V was clipped by 4 bases and J by 7 bases; unmatched bases: 7. The CDR3 is 16 amino acids.

This clone was counted a few times. Mouse gene names and germline throughout. Coverage ceases 1 residue before the CDR3 finishes, and the germline J gene fills in the end. The rearrangement links TRBV3 to TRBJ1-3; tentative D call: TRBD1 (5 bases). V lost 0 bases, J lost 4 bases, and 7 bases lay in between. There are 14 residues in the CDR3. Germline V lookup: CDR1 SNHLY, CDR2 FYNGKV (reference sequence). CDR3 bases read: TGTGCCAGCAGCTTAGCGGGGGGGGGAAATACGCTCTAT. Encoded protein: CASSLAGGGNTLY. The full CDR3 is CASSLAGGGNTLYF.

A note on this clone: Gene names and germline match the mouse. The read ends 1 residue before the CDR3 terminus; that terminus is restored from the germline J gene. The chain is built from TRBV26 and TRBJ2-4; weak D call: TRBD1 (6 bases). V lost 4 bases to trimming and J lost 0 bases, with 11 bases between them. The CDR3 runs to 15 residues. CDR1 KGHPV and CDR2 FQNQEV come from the germline V gene (reference sequence). The CDR3 reads CASSPGTKSQNTLYF. CDR3 bases read: TGTGCCAGCAGTCCCGGGACAAAAAGTCAAAACACCTTGTAC.